The rows below give T cell receptor beta chains drawn from one sample of a study of blood T cell repertoires in COVID-19. TCRdb keeps only in-frame clones here, not all; method: immunoSEQ multiplex PCR. The repertoire consists of fewer than 250,000 clones, with approximately 89% occurring once and the leading ten covering 4.5% to 5.5%. The sequencing sample was made of peripheral blood. All receptors come from a woman aged 40 to 55 with acute or convalescent COVID-19. Both conserved end residues are part of each CDR3. A D gene is named only where the DNA matches it firmly. Clone size, where shown, is once, few, many, or a class for clones that have expanded.

j_call v_call d_call clone_size cdr3_nt cdr3_aa
TRBJ1-1 TRBV2 . . TGTGCCAGCAGTGAAAGAACAGGGTTGAACACTGAAGCTTTCTTT CASSERTGLNTEAFF
TRBJ2-3 TRBV7-2 . few TGTGCCAGCAGCACGACTACGGGGTCGGGAGATACGCAGTATTTT CASSTTTGSGDTQYF
TRBJ2-2 TRBV4-1 TRBD2 . TGCGCCAGCAGCCCAAGATCTTGGCGGGGGGGTAGAGGCGGGGAGCTGTTTTTT CASSPRSWRGGRGGELFF
TRBJ1-6 TRBV18 . . TGTGCCAGCTCACCACAATATCCAGGCACCTATAATTCACCCCTCCACTTT CASSPQYPGTYNSPLHF
TRBJ1-1 TRBV30 . few TGTGCCTGTGAGAGGAACACTGAAGCTTTCTTT CACERNTEAFF
TRBJ1-3 TRBV14 . . TGTGCCAGCAGCCGGTATGGTTTGGCCCTTGGAAACACCATATATTTT CASSRYGLALGNTIYF
TRBJ1-2 TRBV27 . . TGTGCCACCCGAGAGGGGGGGCGCGCCTATGGCTACACCTTC CATREGGRAYGYTF
TRBJ1-1 TRBV29-1 . . TGCAGCGTTGAGCGCGGGGGGGGCACTGAAGCTTTCTTT CSVERGGGTEAFF
TRBJ2-2 TRBV7-8 . . TGTGCCAGCAGCCTAGTTAGGGGCAGATCGAACACCGGGGAGCTGTTTTTT CASSLVRGRSNTGELFF
TRBJ2-2 TRBV19 TRBD2 . TGTGCCAGTAGTATCATGGTAGCGGGGGTGGCCGGGGAGCTGTTTTTT CASSIMVAGVAGELFF